In this sample, the clone carrying this T cell receptor beta chain turned up once. This sample was included in a study of Ad26.COV2.S vaccination and SARS-CoV-2 variants. Treatment reported: some 20 received Ad26.COV2.S at low or high dose, single or two shots; a few received placebo; per-sample allocation not given. Day 63 following the first vaccine or placebo injection was when the samples were taken. V shed 6 bases, J shed 5 bases, and the junction held 8 bases outside the gene matches. This CDR3 spans 14 amino acids. Per the germline V gene, CDR1 is ENHRY and CDR2 is SYGVKD. Using immunoSEQ multiplex PCR, the repertoire was profiled, and TCRdb retains in-frame clones only, with some absent. The sample contains 350,000 to 450,000 clones, 92% of which appear only once.

The chain carries TRBV10-3 and TRBJ2-5, with TRBD1 matching 8 bases. The sequences come from peripheral blood, collected in a trial of Ad26.COV2.S vaccine versus placebo. The sequence came from a person aged 18 to 65 who received the Ad26.COV2.S COVID-19 vaccine or a placebo. CDR3 nucleotide sequence: TGTGCCATCAGAGCCGGGACAGGAATGGAGACCCAGTACTTC. It codes for CAIRAGTGMETQYF.